The clone carrying this T cell receptor (beta chain) was detected ten times or more. What it binds is unknown. This sample stems from a study of T cells after yellow fever vaccination. They built TCR cDNA with 5'RACE template switching, a step that put in a universal primer site and UMIs. TCRdb reanalysed the 5' RACE reads using MiXCR and keeps one entry per CDR3 protein. The repertoire includes 110,000 to 150,000 distinct CDR3 sequences, roughly 6.7% of them detected once, and more than 0.6% sits in the top ten. The germline CDR1 and CDR2 sequences are LGHDT and YNNKEL (reference sequence). The V end lost 3 bases, the J end lost 3 bases, and 9 bases lay between the germline ends. CDR3 length: 13 amino acids. Study-wide findings and caveats: Subsequent booster samples again held most clones from primary vaccination (just under 98% CD4, 85% to 90% CD8).

This specimen consisted of CD4+ T cells sorted from PBMCs, obtained 10 days after the yellow fever booster vaccination. This sequence was found in a young man who received the YFV17D yellow fever vaccine. V usage is TRBV3-1 and J usage is TRBJ2-7; D remains unclear. DNA for the CDR3: TGTGCCAGCAGCCACGGTCAAATCTACGAGCAGTACTTC. Its protein product is CASSHGQIYEQYF.